A single sample gave rise to the 17 T cell receptor beta chains below, sequenced in a study of beta chain features in type 1 diabetes. The study, taken as a whole, reports: Patients with Type 1 diabetes showed moderately but significantly shorter TCRB CDR3s in all four CD4+ subsets.

Isolated RNA was reverse transcribed in full, so expressed TCRB transcripts were sequenced. TCRdb keeps only in-frame clones here, not all; method: immunoSEQ multiplex PCR. The data contain some 70,000 clones, roughly 49% of them singletons. Their antigens are not known. The sample was central memory CD4+ T cells from blood. These receptors were taken from a man aged 25 to 40 with type 1 diabetes.

This chain joins TRBV5-1 and TRBJ1-2; no definite D call. V was pared by 0 bases and J by 0 bases, with 6 bases between. This CDR3 region has 14 residues. The germline V gene encodes CDR1 SGHRS and CDR2 YFSETQ. CDR3 DNA sequence: TGCGCCAGCAGCTTGGGCAGTACTAACTATGGCTACACCTTC. It specifies CASSLGSTNYGYTF.

V is TRBV5-1 and J is TRBJ2-1, with TRBD2 matching over 8 bases. V shed 0 bases, J shed 4 bases, and the junction held 9 bases outside the gene matches. This CDR3 is built from 17 residues. The germline gives CDR1 SGHRS, CDR2 YFSETQ. CDR3: CASSLGATSGNYNEQFF. The DNA for the CDR3 is TGCGCCAGCAGCTTGGGGGCCACTAGCGGCAATTACAATGAGCAGTTCTTC.

This chain uses TRBV5-5 with TRBJ2-7; D possibly corresponds to TRBD2 (6 bases). Germline lookup yields CDR1 SGHKS and CDR2 YYEKEE (reference sequence). The CDR3 spans 15 residues. Deletions cut 1 base from V and 2 bases from J, with 13 bases between. The CDR3 sequence: CASSLLRGSTYEQYF. DNA for the CDR3: TGTGCCAGCAGCTTGTTGCGGGGTTCTACCTACGAGCAGTACTTC.

This clone appeared a few times. The chain recombines TRBV4-1 with TRBJ2-7; D unresolved. The germline gives CDR1 MGHRA, CDR2 YSYEKL. Trimming shortened V by 3 bases and J by 4 bases, and 4 bases separated the two germline ends. The CDR3 extends over 11 amino acids. In DNA form, the CDR3 reads TGCGCCAGCAGCCAGAGTTACGAGCAGTACTTC. This encodes CASSQSYEQYF.

This clone was observed a few times. The J gene is TRBJ2-5, the V gene TRBV6-6, with D tentatively TRBD1 (6 bases). The germline V gene has CDR1 MNHNY and CDR2 SVGAGI (reference sequence). Trimming pared 5 bases from V and 5 bases from J, leaving 9 bases between. The CDR3 covers 12 residues. In DNA, the CDR3 is TGTGCCAGCAGTACAGGGTCGGAGACCCAGTACTTC. This sequence encodes CASSTGSETQYF.

This chain uses TRBV7-9 with TRBJ2-1, with TRBD2 matching over 8 bases. CDR3 length equals 15 residues. The germline CDR1 and CDR2 sequences are SEHNR and FQNEAQ (reference sequence). V lost 4 bases and J lost 6; bases outside the gene matches: 8. The CDR3 nucleotides are TGTGCCAGCAGCTCGCGGGGGGTTAGGGTCAATGAGCAGTTCTTC. It is translated as CASSSRGVRVNEQFF.

V is TRBV7-2 and J is TRBJ1-4, with a weak D call TRBD1 (5 bases). The CDR3 length is 14 residues. Germline V gene lookup returns CDR1 SGHTA and CDR2 FQGNSA. Deletions cut 0 bases from V and 7 bases from J, with 9 bases between. The CDR3 DNA follows: TGTGCCAGCAGCTTAGCTGGGGCTGGTGAAAAACTGTTTTTT. Residues: CASSLAGAGEKLFF.

V is TRBV29-1 and J is TRBJ2-1; D may be TRBD2 (6 bases). The V gene lost 0 bases and the J gene lost 12 bases, with 12 bases spanning the gap. The germline V gene encodes CDR1 SQVTM and CDR2 ANQGSEA. This CDR3 region has 12 residues. DNA for the CDR3: TGCAGCGTTGAAGAGGGATCCGGGGGGCAGTTCTTC. Amino acids: CSVEEGSGGQFF.

This clone was seen a handful of times. V and J are TRBV27 and TRBJ2-7, with no clear D. Trimming removed 5 bases from V and 2 bases from J, with 13 bases in between. This CDR3 has 14 amino acids. Germline V gives CDR1 MNHEY, CDR2 SMNVEV (reference sequence). This CDR3 is CASSDYPDTYEQYF. In DNA form, the CDR3 reads TGTGCCAGCAGTGATTATCCCGACACCTACGAGCAGTACTTC.

This clone was recorded a few times. The rearrangement uses TRBV7-2 and TRBJ2-3, with TRBD2 identical over 7 bases. The CDR3 is 16 amino acids. The V gene end was trimmed by 2 bases and the J gene end by 0 bases; junction bases not matched to a gene: 5. Germline V gene lookup returns CDR1 SGHTA and CDR2 FQGNSA. The CDR3 loop is CASSLNYGGSTDTQYF. DNA for the CDR3: TGTGCCAGCAGCTTAAACTACGGGGGGAGCACAGATACGCAGTATTTT.

V gene TRBV7-8 combines with J gene TRBJ2-5, with 8 bases aligning to TRBD1. The germline V gene encodes CDR1 SGHVS and CDR2 FQNEAQ. The CDR3 is 14 amino acids. V trimming: 2 bases; J trimming: 3 bases; junction bases outside the gene matches: 2. The DNA of the CDR3 is TGTGCCAGCAGCTTAAGGGACAGGAAAGAGACCCAGTACTTC. Encoded protein: CASSLRDRKETQYF.

The V and J genes are TRBV2 and TRBJ1-2, with D maybe TRBD1 (6 bases). The length of the CDR3 is 13 residues. The V end was cut by 4 bases, the J end by 3 bases, with 9 bases between. Germline CDR1 reads SNHLY; CDR2 reads FYNNEI. In nucleotides, the CDR3 is TGTGCCAGCAGTGGGGGACAATACTATGGCTACACCTTC. Protein: CASSGGQYYGYTF. The whole variable domain, filled in from reference TRBV2 and TRBJ1-2, reads EPEVTQTPSHQVTQMGQEVILRCVPISNHLYFYWYRQILGQKVEFLVSFYNNEISEKSEIFDDQFSVERPDGSNFTLKIRSTKLEDSAMYFCASSGGQYYGYTFGSGTRLTVV.

This chain uses TRBV5-1 with TRBJ1-4; tentatively, D is TRBD1 (5 bases). V was trimmed by 0 bases and J by 5 bases, leaving 11 bases between them. The germline CDR1 and CDR2 sequences are SGHRS and YFSETQ. The CDR3 covers 15 residues. In DNA form, the CDR3 reads TGCGCCAGCAGCTTGGCAACCGGGGGAAATGAAAAACTGTTTTTT. Encoded protein: CASSLATGGNEKLFF.

The gene calls are TRBV19 and TRBJ1-5, with TRBD1 matching 7 bases. This CDR3 is 14 amino acids long. CDR1 LNHDA and CDR2 SQIVND come from the germline V gene (reference sequence). Losses at the gene ends were 4 bases for V and 7 bases for J; bases not matched to a gene: 7. In DNA, the CDR3 is TGTGCCAGTAGTACAAGACAGGGTGAACAGCCCCAGCATTTT. This translates into CASSTRQGEQPQHF.

The chain has TRBV19 and TRBJ2-7; D is perhaps TRBD1 (6 bases). The V end lost 3 bases, the J end lost 3 bases, and 15 bases lay between the germline ends. The CDR3 covers 15 residues. Germline loops: CDR1 LNHDA, CDR2 SQIVND (reference sequence). CDR3 nucleotide sequence: TGTGCCAGTAGTATGGAAGGGACAAGAGTCTACGAGCAGTACTTC. It encodes CASSMEGTRVYEQYF. The entire variable domain, with the rest obtained from reference TRBV19 and TRBJ2-7, is as follows: DGGITQSPKYLFRKEGQNVTLSCEQNLNHDAMYWYRQDPGQGLRLIYYSQIVNDFQKGDIAEGYSVSREKKESFPLTVTSAQKNPTAFYLCASSMEGTRVYEQYFGPGTRLTVT.

This clone was detected only a few times. The CDR3 region has the DNA TGTGCCAGCAGTGCTCGACAGACGAACACCGGGGAGCTGTTTTTT. This gives the protein CASSARQTNTGELFF. This chain uses TRBV6-1 with TRBJ2-2, with a tentative D call TRBD1 (5 bases). Trimming removed 4 bases at V and 0 bases at J, with 9 bases between. Looked up from germline, CDR1 is MNHNS and CDR2 is SASEGT. This CDR3 is built from 15 residues.

This chain connects TRBV18 to TRBJ2-7; D remains ambiguous. From germline, CDR1 is KGHSH and CDR2 LQKENI. Trimming left V 6 bases short and J 3 bases short, with 15 bases between. The CDR3 extends over 14 amino acids. The CDR3 nucleotides read TGTGCCAGCTCCCCCAGCGAACTTTTCTACGAGCAGTACTTC. Protein product: CASSPSELFYEQYF.